The entry that follows covers one TCR beta chain sequence. Which antigen it targets is not known. No base-level quality is on record; no much larger clone is a single base apart. TCRbeta CDR3 regions were amplified from genomic DNA using the immunoSEQ Assay, a bias-controlled multiplex PCR. Per the authors' processing: The number of nucleated cells in each sample was estimated by amplification of reference gene primers within the assay. To quantify the absolute abundance of each unique TCRbeta CDR3 rearrangement, sequence reads were collapsed and filtered. For each sample, productive Simpson clonality was calculated by taking the square root of Simpson's diversity index across productive rearrangements. TCRdb took over this immuneACCESS table, retaining in-frame rearrangements with V and J assigned. Such tables are incomplete; in checked studies, under half of the missing clones stem from an unresolved V gene, and the remainder is unexplained. The D gene and trimming were derived from the DNA, and the V and J assignments and clone size from that table. The table for this sample lists about 250,000 clones; 89% of them were counted only once. The top ten clonotypes cover approximately 5% of the sample.

Samples from volunteer blood donors who had recovered from COVID-19 were contributed by a second Seattle source. Whole blood was collected in K2EDTA tubes by collaborating institutions according to the institutions' own protocols. For TCRbeta analysis, collaborators shipped samples as frozen whole blood, isolated PBMCs, or DNA extracted from either of those sample types. This entry is derived from a study of blood T cell repertoires in COVID-19 (dated by TCRdb to 2018 to 2021). Study-level background: Samples covering the acute and convalescent phases of COVID-19 were provided by collaborators in the United States, Italy and Spain. Sample metadata almost always included a de-identified subject ID, COVID-19 status, age in years and sex. The repertoires were made available in a free public database intended to serve as a resource for research on the immune response to SARS-CoV-2. The prospective study material was composed of cDNA or gDNA derived from T cells, B-cell-depleted T cells, or PBMCs. Where available, HLA class I and class II types were taken from metadata supplied by the sample provider and were not determined by assay-based typing. Subjects who had been exposed to COVID-19, were actively infected with it, or had recovered from it provided the deeply sampled blood TCRbeta repertoires that made up the dataset. Samples were obtained from the ongoing ImmuneRACE study (first 160 participants) and from roughly 1,300 subjects provided by 6 global collaborators.

Per the germline V gene, SGHDN is the CDR1 and FVKESK is the CDR2. V and J lose 5 bases and 3 bases, and a span of 19 bases separates them. The CDR3 spans 16 residues, from the cysteine through the phenylalanine. CDR3 DNA is the only sequence kept; it has 48 bases, read in frame from the first base. Study-wide conclusions, independent of this receptor: Clinical and demographic metadata were provided uncurated, with the amount varying by source and participant.

The sequenced sample was peripheral blood. The clonotype comes from a woman aged 40 to 49 who had recovered from COVID-19. The rearranged chain carries TRBV14 and TRBJ1-1; matching of 5 bases hints at TRBD1 as the D gene. Here is the DNA: TGTGCCAGCAGCGACGCAGGGTATGGGGGGGACACTGAAGCTTTCTTT. Its translation is CASSDAGYGGDTEAFF.